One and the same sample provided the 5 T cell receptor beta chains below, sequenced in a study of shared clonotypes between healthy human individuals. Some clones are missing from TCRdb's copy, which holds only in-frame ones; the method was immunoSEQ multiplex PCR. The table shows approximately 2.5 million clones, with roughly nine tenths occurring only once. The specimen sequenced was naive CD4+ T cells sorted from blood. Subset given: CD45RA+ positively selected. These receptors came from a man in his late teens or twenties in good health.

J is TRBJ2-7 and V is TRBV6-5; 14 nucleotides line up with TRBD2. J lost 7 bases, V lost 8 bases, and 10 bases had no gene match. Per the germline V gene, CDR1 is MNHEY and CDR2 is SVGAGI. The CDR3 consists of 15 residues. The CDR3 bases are TGTGCCAGCGCGCCGGGACTAGCGGGAGTAAGGGAGCAGTACTTC. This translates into CASAPGLAGVREQYF.

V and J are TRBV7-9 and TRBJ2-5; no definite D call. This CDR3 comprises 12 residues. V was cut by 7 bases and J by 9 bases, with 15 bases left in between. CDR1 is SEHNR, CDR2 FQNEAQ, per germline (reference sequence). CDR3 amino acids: CASMAPQSAQYF. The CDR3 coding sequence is TGTGCCAGCATGGCTCCCCAGTCGGCCCAGTACTTC.

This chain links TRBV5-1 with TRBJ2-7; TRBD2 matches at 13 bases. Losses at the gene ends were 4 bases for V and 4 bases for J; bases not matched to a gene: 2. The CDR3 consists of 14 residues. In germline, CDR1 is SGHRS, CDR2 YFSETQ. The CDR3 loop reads CASSPGLAGYEQYF. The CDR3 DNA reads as TGCGCCAGCAGCCCGGGACTAGCGGGATACGAGCAGTACTTC.

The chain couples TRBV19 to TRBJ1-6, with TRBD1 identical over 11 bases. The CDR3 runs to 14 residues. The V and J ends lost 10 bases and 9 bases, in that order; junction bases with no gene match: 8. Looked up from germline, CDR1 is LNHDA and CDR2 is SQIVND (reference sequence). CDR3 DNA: TGTGCCACCCGGACAGGGGGCTGGGGTTCACCCCTCCACTTT. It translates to CATRTGGWGSPLHF.

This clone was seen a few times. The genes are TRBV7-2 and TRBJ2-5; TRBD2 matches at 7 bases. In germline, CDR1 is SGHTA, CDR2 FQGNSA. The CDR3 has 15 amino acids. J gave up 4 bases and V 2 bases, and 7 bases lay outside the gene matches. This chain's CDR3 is CASSLRGGSGETQYF. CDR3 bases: TGTGCCAGCAGCTTACGGGGCGGGAGTGGAGAGACCCAGTACTTC.